The T cell receptor beta chain described here comes from a study of shared clonotypes between healthy human individuals. Study in general: Three CD4 naive, three CD4 memory, two CD8 naive and one CD8 memory plate were used per donor. Study findings and constraints: Non-shared clonotypes had lower generation probabilities than those shared by all four donors.

Every donor, a Caucasian adult, lived in Nashville, Tennessee. About this clone: What it binds is unknown.

Deep was the level used in running the assay. Only in-frame clones appear in the TCRdb table, and some are missing; sequencing was by immunoSEQ multiplex PCR. The data show a few million clones, with almost 96% seen just once and 0.13% held by the top ten. With 0 bases removed from V and 5 bases from J, the gap between germline ends came to 13 bases. CDR1 is SGHDT, CDR2 YYEEEE, per germline. CDR3 length equals 15 residues. The clonotype was recovered from a man between 18 and 29 years old in good health. What was sequenced was naive CD4+ T cells sorted from blood. Subset indicated: CD45RA+ positively selected. The chain has TRBV5-6 and TRBJ2-3; the D gene is possibly TRBD1 (5 bases). The CDR3 coding sequence is TGTGCCAGCAGCTTGGTTAGGGGTTTCGGAGATACGCAGTATTTT. Encoded protein: CASSLVRGFGDTQYF. The whole variable domain, remainder taken from reference TRBV5-6 and TRBJ2-3, is DAGVTQSPTHLIKTRGQQVTLRCSPKSGHDTVSWYQQALGQGPQFIFQYYEEEERQRGNFPDRFSGHQFPNYSSELNVNALLLGDSALYLCASSLVRGFGDTQYFGPGTRLTVL.